This TCR beta chain emerged from a study of cytotoxic CD8 clonotypes in ibrutinib-treated CLL. With 4 bases clipped from V and 4 bases from J, the junction kept 10 bases outside the gene matches. Germline CDR1 MGHRA, CDR2 YSYEKL. This CDR3 spans 16 amino acids. Target depth was 1 in 200,000 to 1 in 1 million T cells, about 10x per clonotype. Repertoires were generated with immunoSEQ multiplex PCR, while TCRdb's copy carries only in-frame clones and drops some. The sample yields around 77,000 clones, 75% to 85% seen once. The rearrangement links TRBV4-1 to TRBJ2-1, with 7 bases aligning to TRBD2. The source of this sequence is a human donor with chronic lymphocytic leukemia. The source material was PBMCs, sampled at disease progression, from a patient treated with ibrutinib. The DNA of the CDR3 is TGCGCCAGCAGCCGTCCCGGCGGGAGAGCATACAATGAGCAGTTCTTC. It specifies CASSRPGGRAYNEQFF.